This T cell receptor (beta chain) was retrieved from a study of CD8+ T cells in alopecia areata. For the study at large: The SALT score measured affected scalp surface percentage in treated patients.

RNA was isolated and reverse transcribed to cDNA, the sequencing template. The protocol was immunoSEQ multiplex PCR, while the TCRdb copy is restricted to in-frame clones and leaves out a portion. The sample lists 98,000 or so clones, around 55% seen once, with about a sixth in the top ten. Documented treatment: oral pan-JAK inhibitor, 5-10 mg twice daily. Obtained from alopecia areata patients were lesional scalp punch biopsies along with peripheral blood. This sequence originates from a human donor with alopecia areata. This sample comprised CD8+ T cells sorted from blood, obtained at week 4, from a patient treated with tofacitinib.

The CDR3 region has the DNA TGTGCCAGCAGCTCTCATTTGCAGGGACAGGGCTACGAGCAGTACTTC. This sequence encodes CASSSHLQGQGYEQYF. This sequence joins TRBV13 and TRBJ2-7, with TRBD1 identical over 9 bases. Germline loops: CDR1 PRHDT, CDR2 FYEKMQ (reference sequence). This CDR3 is 16 amino acids long. The V segment lost 4 bases and the J segment 3 bases; nucleotides outside the gene matches: 10.